The TCR beta chain described here comes from a study of human T cells and chemical hapten exposure (dated by TCRdb to the early 2020s). Looking at the study overall: For sensitization, 2% DPC in acetone was applied to a roughly 2 cm by roughly 2 cm area of upper inner arm skin. Blood was sampled from patients pre-sensitization (week 0) and at 2, 6 and about 24 weeks after DPC sensitization. The libraries were sequenced as a pool, and the TCR yield per sample differed mostly because of small variations in library volumes within the pool. The study tracked peripheral blood TCR repertoire changes in vivo during primary and secondary sensitization to the hapten diphenylcyclopropenone (DPC) in alopecia patients. The patient cohort, mostly female, included alopecia areata with under or over 50% scalp involvement, alopecia totalis and alopecia universalis. Patch testing was done on the upper back using Finn chambers containing 0.01% DPC, and results were scored after 6 days according to International Contact Dermatitis Research Group standards. Patients additionally received weekly therapeutic DPC doses to the scalp throughout the approximately 24-week study period. About 27 alopecia patients gave blood for TCR sequencing at one to four time points (pre-sensitization, 2, 6 and 24 weeks).

Reading the label with the study, this specimen's time point is: pre-sensitization, week 0. The treatment or condition tag for this specimen amounts to: therapeutic diphenylcyclopropenone sensitization with weekly scalp DPC. At every patch-test visit, the blood draw took place before the patch test was put on. Eligible patients were aged 18 to 70, diagnosed with alopecia, deemed suitable for DPC therapy, and excluded if pregnant. Total RNA was isolated from unfractionated whole blood collected in Tempus Blood RNA tubes. What the research found in general, with its limitations: Because every patient had alopecia, a presumed autoimmune disease, the patients' immune response might differ from that of healthy individuals. DPC sensitization did not change how many TCRs were above 1 in 1000 frequency, and no evidence was found of alterations in global repertoire structure. Significantly more large CDR3 similarity clusters were formed by expanded TCRs than by pre-sensitization or healthy control sets, consistent with antigen-driven responses. After repeated subsampling, changes were observed in the strength of the expansion versus patch-test correlation and in the threshold at which the correlation became significant. A positive correlation was found between the number of PT1 expanded TCRs and patch test score, with significance reached at thresholds 8, 16 and 32 but not 4.

In this sample, this clonotype turned up a few times. What antigen it recognizes has not been identified. Base qualities are not provided; no much larger clone lies one nucleotide away. The library was made by RACE. Sequencing was performed on a NextSeq 500. During library preparation, unique molecular identifiers were attached to individual cDNA molecules so that TCRs could be counted quantitatively and reproducibly. For every blood RNA sample, sequencing covered both the TCR alpha and TCR beta chains. The authors' analysis ran thus. A median of roughly 98,000 TCRs per sample was observed, with a range of about 20,000 to 750,000. The Decombinator software suite was used to annotate V, J and CDR3 in the TCR reads. To make PS versus PT1 abundance plots, every sample was subsampled to the same number of TCRs (28,000). Expanded TCRs were defined as absent before sensitization and observed at least eight times at the 2-week time point. TCRdb's own reprocessing of the public reads used fastp at Q25 and MiXCR and kept productive beta chains. Identical CDR3 proteins give one entry, which carries the most common genes and DNA. Here the V and J calls rest on TCRdb's processing, not on the authors' analysis. This sample comprises about 300,000 distinct CDR3 sequences, around 5.5% of them detected only once. The top ten clonotypes cover around 8% of the sample.

V loses 2 bases of germline sequence and J loses 6 bases, and the interval between the two ends is 10 bases. The CDR1 and CDR2 encoded by the germline V gene are SGHTA and FQGNSA. The CDR3 holds 13 amino acids from the cysteine to the phenylalanine. Only the CDR3 DNA is retained, 39 bases long and in frame from the first base. The sequencing used whole blood, collected in connection with sensitization to the hapten diphenylcyclopropenone (DPC). The TCR was taken from a woman aged 18-30 years with alopecia areata. Some clones in this sample may be carry-over from other donors' samples. In this chain, TRBV7-2 is recombined with TRBJ1-2; the D gene lacks a confident call. The CDR3 region has the sequence CASSLRVGDGYTF. The bases read TGTGCCAGCAGCTTACGGGTTGGAGATGGCTACACCTTC.